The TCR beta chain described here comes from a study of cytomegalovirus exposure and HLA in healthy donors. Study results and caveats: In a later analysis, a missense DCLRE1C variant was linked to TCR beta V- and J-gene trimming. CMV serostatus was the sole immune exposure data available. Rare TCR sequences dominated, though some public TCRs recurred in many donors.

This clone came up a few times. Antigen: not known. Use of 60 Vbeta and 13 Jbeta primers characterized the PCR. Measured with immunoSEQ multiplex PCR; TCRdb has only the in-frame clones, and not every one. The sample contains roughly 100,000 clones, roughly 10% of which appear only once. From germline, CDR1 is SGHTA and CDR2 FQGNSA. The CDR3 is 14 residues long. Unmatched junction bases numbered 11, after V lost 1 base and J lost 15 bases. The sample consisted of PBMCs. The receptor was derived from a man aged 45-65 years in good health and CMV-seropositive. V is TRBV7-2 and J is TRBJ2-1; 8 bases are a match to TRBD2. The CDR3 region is CASSLVVAGSGGFF. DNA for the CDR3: TGTGCCAGCAGCTTAGTGGTAGCGGGATCCGGTGGGTTCTTC.